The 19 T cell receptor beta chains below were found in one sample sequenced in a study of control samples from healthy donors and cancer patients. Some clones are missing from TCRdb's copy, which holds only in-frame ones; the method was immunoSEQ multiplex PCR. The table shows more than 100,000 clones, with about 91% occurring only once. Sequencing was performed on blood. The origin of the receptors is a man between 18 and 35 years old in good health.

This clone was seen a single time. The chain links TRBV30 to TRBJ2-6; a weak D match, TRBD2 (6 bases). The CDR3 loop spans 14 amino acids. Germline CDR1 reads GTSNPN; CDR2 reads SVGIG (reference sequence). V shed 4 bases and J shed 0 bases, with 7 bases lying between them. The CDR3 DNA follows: TGTGCCTGGACGGGACTCTCTGGGGCCAACGTCCTGACTTTC. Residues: CAWTGLSGANVLTF.

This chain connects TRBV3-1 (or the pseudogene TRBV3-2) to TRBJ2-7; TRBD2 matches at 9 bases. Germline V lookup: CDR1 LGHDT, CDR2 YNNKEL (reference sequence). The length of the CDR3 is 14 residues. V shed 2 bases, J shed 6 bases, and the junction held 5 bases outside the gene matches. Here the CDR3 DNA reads TGTGCCAGCAGCCAACTGGCGGGGGGGACCGAGCAGTACTTC. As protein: CASSQLAGGTEQYF.

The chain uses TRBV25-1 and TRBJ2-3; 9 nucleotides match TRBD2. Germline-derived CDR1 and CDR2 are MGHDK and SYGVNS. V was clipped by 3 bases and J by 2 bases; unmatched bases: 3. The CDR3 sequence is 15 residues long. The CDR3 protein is CASSDRGGATDTQYF. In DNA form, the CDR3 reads TGTGCCAGCAGTGACCGCGGGGGGGCCACAGATACGCAGTATTTT.

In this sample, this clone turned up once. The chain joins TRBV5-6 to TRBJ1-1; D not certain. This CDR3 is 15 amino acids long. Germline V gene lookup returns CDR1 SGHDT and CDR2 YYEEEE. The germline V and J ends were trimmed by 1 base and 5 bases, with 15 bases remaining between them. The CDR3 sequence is CASSLSVTATTEAFF. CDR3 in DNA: TGTGCCAGCAGCTTGTCCGTAACAGCTACAACTGAAGCTTTCTTT.

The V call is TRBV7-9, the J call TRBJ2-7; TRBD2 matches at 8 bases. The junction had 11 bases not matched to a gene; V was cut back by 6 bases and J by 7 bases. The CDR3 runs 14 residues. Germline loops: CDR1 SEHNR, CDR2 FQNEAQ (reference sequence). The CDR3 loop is CASRSPGGDGEQYF. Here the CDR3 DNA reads TGTGCCAGCAGGTCCCCCGGGGGGGACGGGGAGCAGTACTTC. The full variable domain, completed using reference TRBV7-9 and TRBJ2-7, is DTGVSQNPRHKITKRGQNVTFRCDPISEHNRLYWYRQTLGQGPEFLTYFQNEAQLEKSRLLSDRFSAERPKGSFSTLEIQRTEQGDSAMYLCASRSPGGDGEQYFGPGTRLTVT.

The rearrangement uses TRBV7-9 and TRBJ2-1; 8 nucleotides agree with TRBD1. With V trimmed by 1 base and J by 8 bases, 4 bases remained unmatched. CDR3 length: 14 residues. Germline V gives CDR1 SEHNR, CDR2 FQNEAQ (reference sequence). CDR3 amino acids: CASSLGAGGYEQFF. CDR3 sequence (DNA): TGTGCCAGCAGCTTAGGAGCAGGGGGCTATGAGCAGTTCTTC.

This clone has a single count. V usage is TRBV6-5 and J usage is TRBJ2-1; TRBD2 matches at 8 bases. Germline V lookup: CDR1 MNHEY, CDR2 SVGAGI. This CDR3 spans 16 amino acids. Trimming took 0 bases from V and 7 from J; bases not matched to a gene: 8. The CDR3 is CASSYSKAGDRNEQFF. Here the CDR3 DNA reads TGTGCCAGCAGTTACTCGAAAGCGGGGGATAGGAATGAGCAGTTCTTC.

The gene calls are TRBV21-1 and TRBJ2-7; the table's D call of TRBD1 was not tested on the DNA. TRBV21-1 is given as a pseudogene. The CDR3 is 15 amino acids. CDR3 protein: CASSKETRHLKEQYF. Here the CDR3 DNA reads TGTGCCAGCAGCAAAGAGACGAGACACCTCAAGGAGCAGTACTTC.

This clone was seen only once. CDR3 coding DNA: TGTGCCAGCAGCCCCGGGACAGGGTTCTTGAACACTGAAGCTTTCTTT. It translates to CASSPGTGFLNTEAFF. V is TRBV5-5 and J is TRBJ1-1, with 9 bases matching TRBD1. Germline V lookup: CDR1 SGHKS, CDR2 YYEKEE (reference sequence). The CDR3 sequence is 16 residues long. V was pared by 4 bases and J by 0 bases, with 7 bases of the junction left unmatched.

The CDR3 region is CASSKSVGRGGEKLFF. CDR3 bases: TGTGCCAGCAGCAAAAGCGTCGGGAGGGGCGGTGAAAAACTGTTTTTT. The rearrangement links TRBV21-1 to TRBJ1-4. TRBV21-1 is marked as a pseudogene. This CDR3 spans 16 amino acids.

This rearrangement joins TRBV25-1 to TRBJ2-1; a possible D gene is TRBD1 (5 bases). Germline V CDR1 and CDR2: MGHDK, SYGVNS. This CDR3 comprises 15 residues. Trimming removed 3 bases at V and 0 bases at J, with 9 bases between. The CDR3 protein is CASSDRALSYNEQFF. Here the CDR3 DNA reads TGTGCCAGCAGTGACAGGGCCCTCTCCTACAATGAGCAGTTCTTC.

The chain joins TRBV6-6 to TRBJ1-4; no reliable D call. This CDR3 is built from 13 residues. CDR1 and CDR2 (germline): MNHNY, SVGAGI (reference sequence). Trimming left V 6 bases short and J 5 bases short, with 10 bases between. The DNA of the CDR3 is TGTGCCAGCAGACAACTTGCGAATGAAAAACTGTTTTTT. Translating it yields CASRQLANEKLFF.

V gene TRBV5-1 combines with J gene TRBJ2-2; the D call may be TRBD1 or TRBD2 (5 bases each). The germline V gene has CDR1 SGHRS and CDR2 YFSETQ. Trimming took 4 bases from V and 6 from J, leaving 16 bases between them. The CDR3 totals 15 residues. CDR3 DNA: TGCGCCAGCAGCAGTGACAGCGGTTTTGCCGGGGAGCTGTTTTTT. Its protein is CASSSDSGFAGELFF.

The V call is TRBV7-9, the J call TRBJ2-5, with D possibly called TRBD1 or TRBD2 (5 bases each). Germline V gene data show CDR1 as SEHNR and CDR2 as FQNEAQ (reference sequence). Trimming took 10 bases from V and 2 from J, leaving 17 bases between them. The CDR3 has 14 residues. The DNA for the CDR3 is TGTGCCACTCAACCGGGACGGTCACAAGAGACCCAGTACTTC. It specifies CATQPGRSQETQYF.

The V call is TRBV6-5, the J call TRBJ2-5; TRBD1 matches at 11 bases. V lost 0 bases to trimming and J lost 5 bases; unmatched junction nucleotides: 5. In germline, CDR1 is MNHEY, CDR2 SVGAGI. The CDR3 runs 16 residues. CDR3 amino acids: CASSYSRGTGGETQYF. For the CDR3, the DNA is TGTGCCAGCAGTTACTCGAGGGGGACAGGGGGTGAGACCCAGTACTTC.

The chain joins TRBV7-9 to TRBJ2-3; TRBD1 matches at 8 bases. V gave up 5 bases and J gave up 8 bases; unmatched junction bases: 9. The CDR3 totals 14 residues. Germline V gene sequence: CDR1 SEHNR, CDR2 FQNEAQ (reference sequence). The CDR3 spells CASSPDRGQSTQYF. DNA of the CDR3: TGTGCCAGCAGCCCCGACAGGGGCCAGAGTACGCAGTATTTT.

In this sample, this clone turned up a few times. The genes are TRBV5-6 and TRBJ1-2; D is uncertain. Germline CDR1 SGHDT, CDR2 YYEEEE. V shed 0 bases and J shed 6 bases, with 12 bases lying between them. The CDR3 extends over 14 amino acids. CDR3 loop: CASSLVRERNGYTF. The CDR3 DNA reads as TGTGCCAGCAGCTTGGTCCGGGAAAGGAATGGCTACACCTTC.

In nucleotides, the CDR3 is TGCGCCAGCATGACAGGCAATGAGCAGTTCTTC. Amino acid sequence: CASMTGNEQFF. The rearrangement uses TRBV10-2 and TRBJ2-1; the D gene is possibly TRBD1 (6 bases). The ends were cut back, 7 bases at V and 6 bases at J, with 7 bases in the middle. This CDR3 contains 11 residues. Germline loops: CDR1 WSHSY, CDR2 SAAADI.

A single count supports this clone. This CDR3 is CASSFGTYEQYF. CDR3 nucleotide sequence: TGCGCCAGCAGCTTCGGCACCTACGAGCAGTACTTC. The V and J genes are TRBV5-1 and TRBJ2-7; no clear D. V was pared by 2 bases and J by 2 bases, with 5 bases between. The CDR3 loop spans 12 amino acids. Per germline, CDR1 SGHRS and CDR2 YFSETQ.